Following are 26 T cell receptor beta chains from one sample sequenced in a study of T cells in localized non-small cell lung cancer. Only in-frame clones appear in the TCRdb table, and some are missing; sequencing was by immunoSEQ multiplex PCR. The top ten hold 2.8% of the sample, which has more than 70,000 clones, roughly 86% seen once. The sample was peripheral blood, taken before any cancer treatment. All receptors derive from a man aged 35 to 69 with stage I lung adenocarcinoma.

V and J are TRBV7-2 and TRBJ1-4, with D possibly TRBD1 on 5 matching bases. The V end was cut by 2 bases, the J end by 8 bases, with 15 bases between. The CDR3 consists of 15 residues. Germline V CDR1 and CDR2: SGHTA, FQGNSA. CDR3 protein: CASSLQGRVEEKLFF. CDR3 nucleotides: TGTGCCAGCAGCTTACAGGGACGGGTTGAGGAAAAACTGTTTTTT.

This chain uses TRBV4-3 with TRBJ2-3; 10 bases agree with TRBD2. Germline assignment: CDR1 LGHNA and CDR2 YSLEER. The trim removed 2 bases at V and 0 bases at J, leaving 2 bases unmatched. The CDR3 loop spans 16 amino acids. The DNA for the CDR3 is TGCGCCAGCAGCCAAACACTAGCGGGGAGCACAGATACGCAGTATTTT. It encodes CASSQTLAGSTDTQYF.

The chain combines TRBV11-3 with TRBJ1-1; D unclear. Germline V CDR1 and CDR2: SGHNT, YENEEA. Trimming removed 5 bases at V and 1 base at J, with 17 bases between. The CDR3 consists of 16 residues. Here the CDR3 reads CASSSSGEGGNTEAFF. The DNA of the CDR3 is TGTGCCAGCAGCAGCTCTGGGGAGGGAGGGAACACTGAAGCTTTCTTT.

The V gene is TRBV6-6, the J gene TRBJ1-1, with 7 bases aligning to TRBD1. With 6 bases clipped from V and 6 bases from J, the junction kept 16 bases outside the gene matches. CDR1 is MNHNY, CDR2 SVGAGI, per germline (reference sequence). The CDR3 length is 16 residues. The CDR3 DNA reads TGTGCCAGCAGCCGAGACAGGGCAGGTTCAAGCGCTGAAGCTTTCTTT. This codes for CASSRDRAGSSAEAFF.

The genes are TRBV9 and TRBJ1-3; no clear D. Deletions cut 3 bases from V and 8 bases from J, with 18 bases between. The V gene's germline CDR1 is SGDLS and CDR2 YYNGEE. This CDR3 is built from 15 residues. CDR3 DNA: TGTGCCAGCAGCGGACATCAATTGGCCCTTCACACCATATATTTT. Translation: CASSGHQLALHTIYF.

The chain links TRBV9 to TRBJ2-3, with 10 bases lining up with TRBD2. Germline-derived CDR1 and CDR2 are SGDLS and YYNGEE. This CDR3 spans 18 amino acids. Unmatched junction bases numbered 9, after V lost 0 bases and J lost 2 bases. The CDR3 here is CASSVAVAGGSVTDTQYF. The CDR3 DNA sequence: TGTGCCAGCAGCGTAGCGGTAGCGGGGGGTTCTGTCACAGATACGCAGTATTTT.

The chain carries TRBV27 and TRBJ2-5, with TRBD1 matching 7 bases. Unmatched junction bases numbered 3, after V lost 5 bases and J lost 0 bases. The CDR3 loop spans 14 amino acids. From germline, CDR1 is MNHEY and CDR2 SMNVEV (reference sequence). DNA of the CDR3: TGTGCCAGCAGTCGGACAGGCAACCAAGAGACCCAGTACTTC. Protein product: CASSRTGNQETQYF.

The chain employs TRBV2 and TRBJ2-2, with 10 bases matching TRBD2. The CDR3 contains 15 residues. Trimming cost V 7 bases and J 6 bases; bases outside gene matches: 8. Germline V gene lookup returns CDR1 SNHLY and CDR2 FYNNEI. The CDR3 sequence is CASNGAGGPAGELFF. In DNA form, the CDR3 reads TGTGCCAGCAATGGAGCGGGAGGGCCGGCCGGGGAGCTGTTTTTT.

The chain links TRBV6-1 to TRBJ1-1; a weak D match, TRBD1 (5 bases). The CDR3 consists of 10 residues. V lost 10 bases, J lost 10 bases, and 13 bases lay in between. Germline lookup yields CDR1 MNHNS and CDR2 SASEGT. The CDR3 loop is CAITGGGAFF. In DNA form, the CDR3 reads TGTGCCATCACTGGGGGGGGAGCTTTCTTT.

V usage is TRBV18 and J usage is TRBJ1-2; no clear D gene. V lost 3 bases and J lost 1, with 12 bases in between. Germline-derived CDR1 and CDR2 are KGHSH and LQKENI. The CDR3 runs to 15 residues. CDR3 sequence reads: CASSPSGTVNYGYTF. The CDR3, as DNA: TGTGCCAGCTCACCTTCTGGAACAGTTAACTATGGCTACACCTTC.

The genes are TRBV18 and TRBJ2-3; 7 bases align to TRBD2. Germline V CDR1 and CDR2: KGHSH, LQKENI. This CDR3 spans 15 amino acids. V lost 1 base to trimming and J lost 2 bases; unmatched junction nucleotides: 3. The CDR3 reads CASSPLTSATDTQYF. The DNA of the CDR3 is TGTGCCAGCTCACCACTCACTAGCGCCACAGATACGCAGTATTTT. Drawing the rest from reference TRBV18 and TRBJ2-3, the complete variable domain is NAGVMQNPRHLVRRRGQEARLRCSPMKGHSHVYWYRQLPEEGLKFMVYLQKENIIDESGMPKERFSAEFPKEGPSILRIQQVVRGDSAAYFCASSPLTSATDTQYFGPGTRLTVL.

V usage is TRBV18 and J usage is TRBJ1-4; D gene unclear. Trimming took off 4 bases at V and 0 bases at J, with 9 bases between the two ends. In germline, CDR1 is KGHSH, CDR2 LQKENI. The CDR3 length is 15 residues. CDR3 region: CASSLTIATNEKLFF. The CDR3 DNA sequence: TGTGCCAGCTCACTTACTATTGCAACTAATGAAAAACTGTTTTTT.

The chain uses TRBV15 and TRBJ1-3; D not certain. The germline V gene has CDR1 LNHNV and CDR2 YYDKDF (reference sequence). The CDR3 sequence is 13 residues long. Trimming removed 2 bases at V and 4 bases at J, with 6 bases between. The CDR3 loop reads CATSRQEGNTIYF. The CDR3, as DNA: TGTGCCACCAGCAGACAAGAGGGAAACACCATATATTTT.

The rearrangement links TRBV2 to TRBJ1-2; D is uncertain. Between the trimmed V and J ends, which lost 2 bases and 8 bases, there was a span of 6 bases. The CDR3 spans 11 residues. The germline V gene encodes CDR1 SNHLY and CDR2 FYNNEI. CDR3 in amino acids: CASSESRGYTF. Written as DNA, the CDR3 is TGTGCCAGCAGTGAATCTCGCGGCTACACCTTC. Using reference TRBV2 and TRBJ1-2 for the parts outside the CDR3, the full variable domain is EPEVTQTPSHQVTQMGQEVILRCVPISNHLYFYWYRQILGQKVEFLVSFYNNEISEKSEIFDDQFSVERPDGSNFTLKIRSTKLEDSAMYFCASSESRGYTFGSGTRLTVV.

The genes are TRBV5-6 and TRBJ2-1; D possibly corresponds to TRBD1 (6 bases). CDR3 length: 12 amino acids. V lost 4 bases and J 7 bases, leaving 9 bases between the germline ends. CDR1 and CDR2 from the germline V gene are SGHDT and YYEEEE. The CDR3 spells CASSLQGNEQFF. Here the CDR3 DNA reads TGTGCCAGCAGCCTACAGGGTAATGAGCAGTTCTTC.

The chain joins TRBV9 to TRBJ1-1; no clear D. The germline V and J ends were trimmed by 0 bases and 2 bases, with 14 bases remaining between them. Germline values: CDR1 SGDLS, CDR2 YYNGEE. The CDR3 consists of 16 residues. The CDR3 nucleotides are TGTGCCAGCAGCGTAGAAGCGATAAAGGCCAACACTGAAGCTTTCTTT. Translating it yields CASSVEAIKANTEAFF.

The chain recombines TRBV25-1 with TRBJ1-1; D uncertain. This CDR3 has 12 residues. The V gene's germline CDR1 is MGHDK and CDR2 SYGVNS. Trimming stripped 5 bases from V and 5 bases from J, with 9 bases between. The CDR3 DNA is TGTGCCAGCAGTAGGCGGGAGACTGAAGCTTTCTTT. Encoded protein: CASSRRETEAFF. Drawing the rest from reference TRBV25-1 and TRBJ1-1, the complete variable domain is EADIYQTPRYLVIGTGKKITLECSQTMGHDKMYWYQQDPGMELHLIHYSYGVNSTEKGDLSSESTVSRIRTEHFPLTLESARPSHTSQYLCASSRRETEAFFGQGTRLTVV.

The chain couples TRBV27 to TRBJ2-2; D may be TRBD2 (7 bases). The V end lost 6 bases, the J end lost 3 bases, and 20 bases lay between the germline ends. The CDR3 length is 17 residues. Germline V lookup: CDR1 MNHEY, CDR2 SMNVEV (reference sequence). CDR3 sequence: CASSPRGGRPDTGELFF. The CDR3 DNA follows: TGTGCCAGCAGCCCGAGGGGGGGTCGGCCGGACACCGGGGAGCTGTTTTTT.

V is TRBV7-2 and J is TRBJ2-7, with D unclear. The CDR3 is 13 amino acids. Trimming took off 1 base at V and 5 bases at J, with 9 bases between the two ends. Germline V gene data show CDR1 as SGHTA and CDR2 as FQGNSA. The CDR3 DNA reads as TGTGCCAGCAGCTTAGTACAAGGTGACGAGCAGTACTTC. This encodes CASSLVQGDEQYF.

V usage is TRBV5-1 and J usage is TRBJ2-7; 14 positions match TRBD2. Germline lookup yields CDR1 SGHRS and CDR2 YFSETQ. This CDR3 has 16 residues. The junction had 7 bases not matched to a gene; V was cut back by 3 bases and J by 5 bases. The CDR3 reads CASSYGTSGSTNEQYF. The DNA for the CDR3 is TGCGCCAGCAGCTACGGGACTAGCGGGAGTACAAACGAGCAGTACTTC.

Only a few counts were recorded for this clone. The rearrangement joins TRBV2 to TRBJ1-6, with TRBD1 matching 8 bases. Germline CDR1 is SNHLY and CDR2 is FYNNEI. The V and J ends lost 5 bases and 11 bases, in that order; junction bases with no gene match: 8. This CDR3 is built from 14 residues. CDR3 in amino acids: CASSRTGSVAPLHF. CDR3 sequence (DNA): TGTGCCAGCAGTCGGACAGGGTCGGTTGCACCCCTCCACTTT. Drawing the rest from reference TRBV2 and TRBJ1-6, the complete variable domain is EPEVTQTPSHQVTQMGQEVILRCVPISNHLYFYWYRQILGQKVEFLVSFYNNEISEKSEIFDDQFSVERPDGSNFTLKIRSTKLEDSAMYFCASSRTGSVAPLHFGNGTRLTVT.

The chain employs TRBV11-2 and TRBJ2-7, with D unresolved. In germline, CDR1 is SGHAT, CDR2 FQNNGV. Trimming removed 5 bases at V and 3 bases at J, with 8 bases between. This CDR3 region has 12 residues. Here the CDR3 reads CASSPHRYEQYF. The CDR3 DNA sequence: TGTGCCAGCAGCCCTCACCGCTACGAGCAGTACTTC.

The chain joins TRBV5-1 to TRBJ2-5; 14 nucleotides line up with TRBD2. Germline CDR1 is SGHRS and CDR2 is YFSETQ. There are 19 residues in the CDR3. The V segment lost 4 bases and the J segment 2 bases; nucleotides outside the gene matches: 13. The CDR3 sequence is CASSPLGTSGRGTQETQYF. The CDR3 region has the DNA TGCGCCAGCAGCCCCCTGGGGACTAGCGGGAGAGGGACACAAGAGACCCAGTACTTC. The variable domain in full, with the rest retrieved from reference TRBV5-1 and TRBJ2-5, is KAGVTQTPRYLIKTRGQQVTLSCSPISGHRSVSWYQQTPGQGLQFLFEYFSETQRNKGNFPGRFSGRQFSNSRSEMNVSTLELGDSALYLCASSPLGTSGRGTQETQYFGPGTRLLVL.

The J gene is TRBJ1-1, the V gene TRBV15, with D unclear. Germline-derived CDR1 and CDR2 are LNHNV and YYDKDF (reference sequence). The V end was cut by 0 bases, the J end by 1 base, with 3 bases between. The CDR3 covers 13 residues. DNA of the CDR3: TGTGCCACCAGCAGAGAGCGGAACACTGAAGCTTTCTTT. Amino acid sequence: CATSRERNTEAFF.

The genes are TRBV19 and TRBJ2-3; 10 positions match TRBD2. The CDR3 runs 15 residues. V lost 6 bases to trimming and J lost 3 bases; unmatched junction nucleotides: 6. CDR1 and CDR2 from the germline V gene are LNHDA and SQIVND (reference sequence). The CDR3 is CASRLAGERTDTQYF. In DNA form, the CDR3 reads TGTGCCAGTAGGCTAGCGGGGGAGAGAACAGATACGCAGTATTTT.

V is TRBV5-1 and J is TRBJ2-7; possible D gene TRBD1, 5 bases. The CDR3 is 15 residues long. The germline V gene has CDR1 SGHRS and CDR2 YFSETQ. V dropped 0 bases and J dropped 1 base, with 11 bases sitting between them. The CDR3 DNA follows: TGCGCCAGCAGCTTGGACCAGGGCCTGTCCTACGAGCAGTACTTC. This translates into CASSLDQGLSYEQYF. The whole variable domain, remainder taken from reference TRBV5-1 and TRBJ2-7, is KAGVTQTPRYLIKTRGQQVTLSCSPISGHRSVSWYQQTPGQGLQFLFEYFSETQRNKGNFPGRFSGRQFSNSRSEMNVSTLELGDSALYLCASSLDQGLSYEQYFGPGTRLTVT.